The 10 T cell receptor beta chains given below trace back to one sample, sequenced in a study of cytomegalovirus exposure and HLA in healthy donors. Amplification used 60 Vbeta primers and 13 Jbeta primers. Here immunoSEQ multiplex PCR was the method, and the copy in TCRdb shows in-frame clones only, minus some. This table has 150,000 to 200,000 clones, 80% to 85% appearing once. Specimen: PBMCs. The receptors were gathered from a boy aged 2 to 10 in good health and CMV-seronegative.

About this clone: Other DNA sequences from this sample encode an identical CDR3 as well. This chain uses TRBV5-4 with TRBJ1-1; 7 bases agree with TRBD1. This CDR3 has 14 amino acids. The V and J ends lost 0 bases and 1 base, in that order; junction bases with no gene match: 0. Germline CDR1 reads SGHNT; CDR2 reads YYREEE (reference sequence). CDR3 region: CASSLDRGNTEAFF. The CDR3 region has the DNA TGTGCCAGCAGCTTGGACAGGGGGAACACTGAAGCTTTCTTT.

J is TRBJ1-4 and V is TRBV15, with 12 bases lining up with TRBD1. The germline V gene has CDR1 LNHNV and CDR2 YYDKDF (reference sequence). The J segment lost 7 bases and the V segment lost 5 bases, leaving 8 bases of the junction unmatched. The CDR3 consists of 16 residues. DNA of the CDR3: TGTGCCACCAGCGGAGGGACAGGGGGCCGGGGTGAAAAACTGTTTTTT. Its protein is CATSGGTGGRGEKLFF.

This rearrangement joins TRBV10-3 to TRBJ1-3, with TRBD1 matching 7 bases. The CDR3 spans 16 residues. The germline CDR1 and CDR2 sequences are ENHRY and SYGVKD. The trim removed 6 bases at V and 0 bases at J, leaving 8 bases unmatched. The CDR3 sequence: CAISDGQVYSGNTIYF. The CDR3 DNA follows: TGTGCCATCAGCGATGGACAGGTTTACTCTGGAAACACCATATATTTT.

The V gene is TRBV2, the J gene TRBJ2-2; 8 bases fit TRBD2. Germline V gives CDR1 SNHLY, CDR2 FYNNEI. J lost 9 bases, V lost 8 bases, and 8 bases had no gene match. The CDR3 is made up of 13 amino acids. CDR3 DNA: TGTGCCAGCTCGCTAGCGGGCCACCGGGAGCTGTTTTTT. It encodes CASSLAGHRELFF.

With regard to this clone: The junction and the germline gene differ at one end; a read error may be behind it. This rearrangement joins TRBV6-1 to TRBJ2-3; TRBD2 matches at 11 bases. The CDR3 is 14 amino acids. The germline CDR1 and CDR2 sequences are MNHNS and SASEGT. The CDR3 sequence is CATSSTSGTDTQYF. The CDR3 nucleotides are TGTGCCACCAGTTCGACTAGCGGGACTGATACGCAGTATTTT.

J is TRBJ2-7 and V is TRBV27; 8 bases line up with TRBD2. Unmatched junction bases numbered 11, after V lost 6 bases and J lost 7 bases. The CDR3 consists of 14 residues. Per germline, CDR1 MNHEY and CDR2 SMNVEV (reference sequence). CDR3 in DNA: TGTGCCAGCAGCGTAGCGGGAACCTCCGGAGAGCAGTACTTC. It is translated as CASSVAGTSGEQYF.

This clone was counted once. CDR3 amino acids: CASSPRTGKDTQYF. The CDR3 bases are TGTGCCAGCAGCCCGCGGACAGGGAAAGATACGCAGTATTTT. The chain has TRBV7-9 and TRBJ2-3; 8 bases map to TRBD1. This CDR3 is built from 14 residues. Germline V gene data show CDR1 as SEHNR and CDR2 as FQNEAQ (reference sequence). With 5 bases clipped from V and 5 bases from J, the junction kept 6 bases outside the gene matches. Variable domain in full (rest from reference TRBV7-9 and TRBJ2-3): DTGVSQNPRHKITKRGQNVTFRCDPISEHNRLYWYRQTLGQGPEFLTYFQNEAQLEKSRLLSDRFSAERPKGSFSTLEIQRTEQGDSAMYLCASSPRTGKDTQYFGPGTRLTVL.

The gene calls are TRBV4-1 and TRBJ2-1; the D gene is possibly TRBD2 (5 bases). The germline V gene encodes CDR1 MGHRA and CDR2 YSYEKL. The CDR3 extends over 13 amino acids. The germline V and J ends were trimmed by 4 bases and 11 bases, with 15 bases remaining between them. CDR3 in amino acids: CASSLPSLGKQFF. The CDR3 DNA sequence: TGCGCCAGCAGCCTCCCTTCGCTCGGGAAGCAGTTCTTC.

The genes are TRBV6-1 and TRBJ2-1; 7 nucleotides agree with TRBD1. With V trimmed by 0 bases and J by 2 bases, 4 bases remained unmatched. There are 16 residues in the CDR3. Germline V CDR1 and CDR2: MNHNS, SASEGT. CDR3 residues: CASSEAGDSTYNEQFF. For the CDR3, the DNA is TGTGCCAGCAGTGAAGCTGGGGACAGCACCTACAATGAGCAGTTCTTC.

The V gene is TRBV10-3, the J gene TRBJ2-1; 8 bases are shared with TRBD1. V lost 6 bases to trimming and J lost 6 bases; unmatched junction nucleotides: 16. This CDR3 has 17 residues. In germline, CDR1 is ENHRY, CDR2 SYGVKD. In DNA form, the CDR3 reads TGTGCCATCAGCCCCCAGACATCCGGGACAGGTGTCAATGAGCAGTTCTTC. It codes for CAISPQTSGTGVNEQFF.